The clone carrying this T cell receptor (beta chain) was counted a single time. Its target is not known. This specimen comes from a study of response to subunit inactivated influenza vaccine. TCRdb passed the RT-PCR reads through MiXCR, listing each CDR3 protein once. Here the sample spans about 800,000 distinct CDR3 sequences, 21% being singletons. Whole-study findings and limits: The authors proposed limited new T cell recruitment per seasonal influenza vaccination.

Per germline, CDR1 SGDLS and CDR2 YYNGEE. The CDR3 consists of 14 residues. The receptor's source is a man aged 50-59 years who received an inactivated influenza vaccine. This chain connects TRBV9 to TRBJ2-7; TRBD2 matches at 7 bases. The J call may be faulty, since TRBJ2-1 better matches the DNA end. The sample here was PBMCs from blood, taken about 5 days after vaccination. CDR3 amino acids: CASSASGASYEQFF. Written as DNA, the CDR3 is TGTGCCAGCAGCGCAAGCGGGGCCTCCTACGAGCAGTTCTTC.